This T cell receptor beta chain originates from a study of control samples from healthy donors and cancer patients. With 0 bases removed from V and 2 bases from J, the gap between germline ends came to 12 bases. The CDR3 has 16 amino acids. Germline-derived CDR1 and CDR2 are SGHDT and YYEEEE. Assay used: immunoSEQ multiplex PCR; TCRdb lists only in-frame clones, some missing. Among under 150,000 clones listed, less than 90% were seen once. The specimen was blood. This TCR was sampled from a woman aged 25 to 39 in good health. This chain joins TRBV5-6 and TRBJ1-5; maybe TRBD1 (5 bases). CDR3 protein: CASSLDRGRGNQPQHF. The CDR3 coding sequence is TGTGCCAGCAGCTTGGATAGGGGAAGGGGCAATCAGCCCCAGCATTTT.